This T cell receptor (beta chain) was recorded in a study of T cell responses to AZD1222 COVID-19 vaccine. Here immunoSEQ multiplex PCR was the method, and the copy in TCRdb shows in-frame clones only, minus some. The sample lists some 110,000 clones; roughly 90% were seen once. General observations from the study: CD4 TCRs associated with vaccination spanned spike, dominating at 160-218 and 743-854. Targeting of unmutated variant regions was reportedly seen in nearly half of spike-specific TCRs. Mostly white British, mostly female donors; authors suggested clonal diversity may be underestimated.

CDR1 and CDR2 (germline): MRHNA, SNTAGT. CDR3 length: 15 residues. Trimming removed 0 bases at V and 5 bases at J, with 13 bases between. Details on this clone: What it binds is not known.

The rearrangement uses TRBV6-4 and TRBJ1-1, with unresolved D. The specimen was peripheral blood, collected on day 0 of AZD1222 vaccination. The sequence was obtained from an adult in good health. This CDR3 is CASSDSRRVGTEAFF. The DNA for the CDR3 is TGTGCCAGCAGTGACTCGAGGAGGGTAGGAACTGAAGCTTTCTTT.